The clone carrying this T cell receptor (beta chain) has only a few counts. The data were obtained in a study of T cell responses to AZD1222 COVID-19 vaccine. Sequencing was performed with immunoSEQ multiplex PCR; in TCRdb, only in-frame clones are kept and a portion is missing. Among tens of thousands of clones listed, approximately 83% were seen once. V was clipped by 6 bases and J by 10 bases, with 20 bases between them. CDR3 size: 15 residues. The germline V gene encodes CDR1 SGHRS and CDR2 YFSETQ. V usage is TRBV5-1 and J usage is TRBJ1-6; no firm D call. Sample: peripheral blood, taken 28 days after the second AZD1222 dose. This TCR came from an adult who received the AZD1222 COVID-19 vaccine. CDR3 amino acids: CASNPAGIAGSPLHF. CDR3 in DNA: TGCGCCAGCAACCCCGCCGGGATCGCAGGCTCACCCCTCCACTTT.